A selection of T cell receptor beta chains follows, all from one sample in a study of shared clonotypes between healthy human individuals. Assay: immunoSEQ multiplex PCR; the TCRdb copy retains only in-frame clones and omits some. The repertoire holds millions of clones, with about 92% as singletons. The sample consisted of naive CD4+ T cells sorted from blood. The receptors here all came from a man aged 18 to 29 in good health. Each CDR3 is given with its conserved first and last residue. Fields, in order: J gene, clone size, D gene, V gene, CDR3 protein, CDR3 DNA. D genes are given only for firm matches. Rows may omit the clone size; those that give it use once, few, many or a size class.

J gene: TRBJ2-2; clone size: -; D gene: -; V gene: TRBV7-9; CDR3 protein: CASSLGGDSSNTGELFF; CDR3 DNA: TGTGCCAGCAGCTTAGGGGGGGACTCTTCGAACACCGGGGAGCTGTTTTTT
J gene: TRBJ1-2; clone size: -; D gene: TRBD1; V gene: TRBV16; CDR3 protein: CASRPGQGTYGYTF; CDR3 DNA: TGTGCCAGCAGACCGGGACAGGGTACCTATGGCTACACCTTC
J gene: TRBJ2-7; clone size: -; D gene: -; V gene: TRBV2; CDR3 protein: CASPNRQYF; CDR3 DNA: TGTGCCAGTCCAAATCGACAGTACTTC
J gene: TRBJ1-5; clone size: -; D gene: -; V gene: TRBV6-1; CDR3 protein: CASSEARRQPSNQPQHF; CDR3 DNA: TGTGCCAGCAGTGAAGCTAGAAGGCAGCCGAGCAATCAGCCCCAGCATTTT
J gene: TRBJ2-7; clone size: -; D gene: -; V gene: TRBV28; CDR3 protein: CASSSLGGTYEQYF; CDR3 DNA: TGTGCCAGCAGTTCCCTCGGGGGCACCTACGAGCAGTACTTC
J gene: TRBJ2-7; clone size: -; D gene: TRBD2; V gene: TRBV4-1; CDR3 protein: CASKRGGQSDEQYF; CDR3 DNA: TGCGCCAGTAAGCGGGGGGGACAGAGCGACGAGCAGTACTTC
J gene: TRBJ2-1; clone size: -; D gene: TRBD2; V gene: TRBV6-1; CDR3 protein: CASSERVAGVYNEQFF; CDR3 DNA: TGTGCCAGCAGTGAAAGGGTAGCGGGGGTATACAATGAGCAGTTCTTC
J gene: TRBJ1-3; clone size: once; D gene: -; V gene: TRBV25-1; CDR3 protein: CASSERMGGRGNTIYF; CDR3 DNA: TGTGCCAGCAGTGAAAGGATGGGTGGGCGAGGAAACACCATATATTTT
J gene: TRBJ2-3; clone size: -; D gene: TRBD1; V gene: TRBV27; CDR3 protein: CASSWTGTGFTDTQYF; CDR3 DNA: TGTGCCAGCAGTTGGACCGGGACAGGGTTCACAGATACGCAGTATTTT
J gene: TRBJ2-7; clone size: once; D gene: TRBD2; V gene: TRBV10-3; CDR3 protein: CAISRAGGSYEQYF; CDR3 DNA: TGTGCCATCAGTAGAGCGGGGGGAAGCTACGAGCAGTACTTC
J gene: TRBJ1-3; clone size: -; D gene: TRBD1; V gene: TRBV11-3; CDR3 protein: CASSLQGAGNTIYF; CDR3 DNA: TGTGCCAGCAGCTTACAGGGGGCTGGAAACACCATATATTTT
J gene: TRBJ2-7; clone size: once; D gene: TRBD2; V gene: TRBV2; CDR3 protein: CASTEGVWEGLSSREQYF; CDR3 DNA: TGTGCCAGCACCGAGGGAGTTTGGGAGGGACTTTCCTCGCGGGAGCAGTACTTC
J gene: TRBJ2-2; clone size: -; D gene: -; V gene: TRBV10-3; CDR3 protein: CAISSTSVTGELFF; CDR3 DNA: TGTGCCATCAGCTCGACTAGTGTCACCGGGGAGCTGTTTTTT
J gene: TRBJ2-5; clone size: -; D gene: TRBD2; V gene: TRBV7-9; CDR3 protein: CASSVTSDQETQYF; CDR3 DNA: TGTGCCAGCAGCGTAACTAGCGACCAAGAGACCCAGTACTTC
J gene: TRBJ1-4; clone size: -; D gene: -; V gene: TRBV2; CDR3 protein: CASTRDNGKLFF; CDR3 DNA: TGTGCCAGCACCCGGGACAACGGAAAACTGTTTTTT
J gene: TRBJ2-6; clone size: -; D gene: -; V gene: TRBV27; CDR3 protein: CASSFQGSGANVLTF; CDR3 DNA: TGTGCCAGCAGTTTCCAGGGCTCTGGGGCCAACGTCCTGACTTTC
J gene: TRBJ1-3; clone size: -; D gene: TRBD1; V gene: TRBV6-5; CDR3 protein: CASSRDSMRGNTIYF; CDR3 DNA: TGTGCCAGCAGCCGGGACAGTATGAGAGGAAACACCATATATTTT
J gene: TRBJ2-4; clone size: -; D gene: TRBD2; V gene: TRBV5-1; CDR3 protein: CASSPLTSGEVDIQYF; CDR3 DNA: TGCGCCAGCAGCCCCCTGACTAGCGGGGAGGTAGACATTCAGTACTTC
J gene: TRBJ2-3; clone size: -; D gene: -; V gene: TRBV5-6; CDR3 protein: CASSLLTTDTDTQYF; CDR3 DNA: TGTGCCAGCAGCTTGTTAACGACGGACACAGATACGCAGTATTTT
J gene: TRBJ1-4; clone size: -; D gene: -; V gene: TRBV7-8; CDR3 protein: CASSLAIMALGGEKLFF; CDR3 DNA: TGTGCCAGCAGCTTAGCAATAATGGCCCTGGGGGGTGAAAAACTGTTTTTT
J gene: TRBJ2-5; clone size: -; D gene: -; V gene: TRBV19; CDR3 protein: CASSSGLMTRSGQETQYF; CDR3 DNA: TGTGCCAGTAGTTCGGGACTTATGACTAGGTCGGGCCAAGAGACCCAGTACTTC
J gene: TRBJ2-1; clone size: -; D gene: -; V gene: TRBV6-1; CDR3 protein: CASSEGIGGARYNEQFF; CDR3 DNA: TGTGCCAGCAGTGAAGGGATAGGGGGGGCCAGATACAATGAGCAGTTCTTC
J gene: TRBJ2-1; clone size: -; D gene: TRBD2; V gene: TRBV19; CDR3 protein: CASSARSGRSYNEQFF; CDR3 DNA: TGTGCCAGTAGTGCCCGGAGCGGGAGGTCCTACAATGAGCAGTTCTTC
J gene: TRBJ1-5; clone size: -; D gene: TRBD1; V gene: TRBV30; CDR3 protein: CAWRGTGGRQPQHF; CDR3 DNA: TGTGCCTGGAGAGGGACAGGGGGACGTCAGCCCCAGCATTTT
J gene: TRBJ2-7; clone size: once; D gene: -; V gene: TRBV6-1; CDR3 protein: CASSLAEKQYF; CDR3 DNA: TGTGCCAGCAGCTTAGCGGAAAAGCAGTACTTC
J gene: TRBJ2-3; clone size: -; D gene: -; V gene: TRBV19; CDR3 protein: CASSMAPDTQYF; CDR3 DNA: TGTGCCAGTAGTATGGCGCCAGATACGCAGTATTTT
J gene: TRBJ1-4; clone size: -; D gene: -; V gene: TRBV5-6; CDR3 protein: CASSLAIKANEKLFF; CDR3 DNA: TGTGCCAGCAGCTTGGCGATTAAAGCTAATGAAAAACTGTTTTTT
J gene: TRBJ2-1; clone size: -; D gene: TRBD2; V gene: TRBV7-6; CDR3 protein: CASSSTSGSSYNEQFF; CDR3 DNA: TGTGCCAGCAGCTCCACCAGCGGGAGCTCCTACAATGAGCAGTTCTTC
J gene: TRBJ2-2; clone size: -; D gene: TRBD2; V gene: TRBV4-1; CDR3 protein: CASSRGSGAPLNTGELFF; CDR3 DNA: TGCGCCAGCAGCCGGGGTAGCGGGGCACCCCTTAACACCGGGGAGCTGTTTTTT
J gene: TRBJ1-4; clone size: -; D gene: -; V gene: TRBV19; CDR3 protein: CASSYGGHEKLFF; CDR3 DNA: TGTGCCAGTAGTTACGGGGGACACGAAAAACTGTTTTTT
J gene: TRBJ1-5; clone size: few; D gene: -; V gene: TRBV5-4; CDR3 protein: CASSQDRNQPQHF; CDR3 DNA: TGTGCCAGCAGCCAGGACCGAAATCAGCCCCAGCATTTT
J gene: TRBJ2-1; clone size: -; D gene: TRBD2; V gene: TRBV5-1; CDR3 protein: CASSLAVGLGANEQFF; CDR3 DNA: TGCGCCAGCAGCTTGGCCGTAGGACTAGGGGCGAATGAGCAGTTCTTC
J gene: TRBJ1-2; clone size: once; D gene: -; V gene: TRBV30; CDR3 protein: CAWSPAGPSGYTF; CDR3 DNA: TGTGCCTGGAGTCCGGCAGGCCCCTCCGGCTACACCTTC
J gene: TRBJ2-7; clone size: -; D gene: TRBD1; V gene: TRBV19; CDR3 protein: CASSQTGGYEQYF; CDR3 DNA: TGTGCCAGTAGTCAGACAGGGGGCTACGAGCAGTACTTC
J gene: TRBJ1-1; clone size: -; D gene: -; V gene: TRBV6-6; CDR3 protein: CASSYSNGYEAFF; CDR3 DNA: TGTGCCAGCAGTTACTCGAATGGGTATGAAGCTTTCTTT
J gene: TRBJ1-2; clone size: -; D gene: TRBD1; V gene: TRBV25-1; CDR3 protein: CASSVTALGGGGYGYTF; CDR3 DNA: TGTGCCAGCAGTGTTACCGCCTTAGGGGGCGGAGGCTATGGCTACACCTTC
J gene: TRBJ2-3; clone size: once; D gene: -; V gene: TRBV7-9; CDR3 protein: CASSWVPDTQYF; CDR3 DNA: TGTGCCAGCAGCTGGGTCCCAGATACGCAGTATTTT
J gene: TRBJ1-2; clone size: -; D gene: TRBD1; V gene: TRBV5-4; CDR3 protein: CASSSGSGTDYGYTF; CDR3 DNA: TGTGCCAGCAGCTCTGGCTCTGGGACAGACTATGGCTACACCTTC
J gene: TRBJ2-7; clone size: -; D gene: -; V gene: TRBV7-2; CDR3 protein: CASSLSATYEQYF; CDR3 DNA: TGTGCCAGCAGCTTATCCGCGACCTACGAGCAGTACTTC
J gene: TRBJ1-1; clone size: few; D gene: -; V gene: TRBV30; CDR3 protein: CAWSVSGTVNTEAFF; CDR3 DNA: TGTGCCTGGAGTGTAAGTGGCACTGTGAACACTGAAGCTTTCTTT